This TCR beta chain comes out of a study of T cell changes during pregnancy in multiple sclerosis. This table comes from immunoSEQ multiplex PCR, and its TCRdb copy is limited to in-frame clones, with some not included. The sample contains tens of thousands of clones, roughly nine tenths of which appear only once. CDR3 length: 19 amino acids. V was clipped by 6 bases and J by 6 bases; unmatched bases: 14. The V gene's germline CDR1 is LGHNT and CDR2 FRNRAP. This rearrangement joins TRBV12-5 to TRBJ2-1; 16 nucleotides align to TRBD2. The material sequenced was peripheral blood, taken in the third trimester of pregnancy. The TCR comes from a female donor in good health, enrolled as a control in a pregnancy study. The DNA for the CDR3 is TGTGCTAGTGGCTCGACGGGACTAGCGGGAGGGCCCGGGCCCAATGAGCAGTTCTTC. This translates into CASGSTGLAGGPGPNEQFF.